Below, one T cell receptor (beta chain) is given with its context. What it recognizes is unknown. RNA, once extracted, was reverse transcribed into cDNA for use as the sequencing template. TCRdb keeps only in-frame clones here, not all; method: immunoSEQ multiplex PCR. The sample carries roughly 190,000 clones, about 60% recorded once. Treatment described: oral pan-JAK inhibitor, 5-10 mg twice daily. The investigators collected lesional scalp punch biopsies and peripheral blood from alopecia areata patients. The V gene's germline CDR1 is MNHEY and CDR2 SMNVEV (reference sequence). CDR3 length: 15 residues. The V and J ends lost 10 bases and 3 bases respectively, with 21 bases between them. The sample is drawn from a study of CD8+ T cells in alopecia areata. Study findings and constraints: Among the 100 top clones, expanded CD8+ clones, like scalp clonality, were significantly decreased by tofacitinib. Many expanded lesional clones persisted in scalp and blood during tofacitinib.

Material: CD4+ T cells sorted from blood, obtained at week 4, from a patient treated with tofacitinib. The chain employs TRBV27 and TRBJ1-1, with D uncertain. This clonotype was sampled from a human donor with alopecia areata. Written as DNA, the CDR3 is TGTGCCACCCGAGCGGCGGGAACAAGGTACACTGAAGCTTTCTTT. Translated: CATRAAGTRYTEAFF.